This T cell receptor beta chain emerged from a study of blood T cell repertoires in COVID-19. Using immunoSEQ multiplex PCR, the repertoire was profiled, and TCRdb retains in-frame clones only, with some absent. The sample contains under 75,000 clones, roughly 80% of which appear only once. There are 14 residues in the CDR3. With V trimmed by 4 bases and J by 3 bases, 2 bases remained unmatched. Germline lookup yields CDR1 SGHAT and CDR2 FQDESV (reference sequence). Sequencing was performed on peripheral blood. The chain is built from TRBV11-1 and TRBJ1-1; TRBD1 aligns across 10 bases. The sequence was obtained from a woman in her seventies with acute or convalescent COVID-19. The DNA of the CDR3 is TGTGCCAGCAGCTCGGACAGGGGGTACACTGAAGCTTTCTTT. Protein sequence: CASSSDRGYTEAFF.